These 18 T cell receptor beta chains were sequenced from one sample in a study of blood T cell repertoires in COVID-19. The table came from immunoSEQ multiplex PCR; TCRdb's copy has only in-frame clones and leaves some out. The sample consists of around 240,000 clones, about 90% of them appearing once. Sequencing was performed on PBMCs or T cells enriched from blood (not recorded which). The source of these receptors is a human donor in a cohort exposed to, infected with or recovered from COVID-19 (not recorded which). The donor label of this sample is uncertain.

The chain carries TRBV6-5 and TRBJ1-2; no firm D call. Germline lookup yields CDR1 MNHEY and CDR2 SVGAGI. CDR3 length: 13 amino acids. Trimming removed 11 bases from V and 2 bases from J, with 15 bases in between. The CDR3 loop is CACLHGGNYGYTF. CDR3 bases: TGTGCCTGTCTCCACGGCGGAAACTATGGCTACACCTTC.

The chain couples TRBV9 to TRBJ1-2; unclear D gene. V was shortened by 2 bases and J by 5 bases, with 10 bases between the two germline ends. The CDR3 runs 13 residues. Germline CDR1 reads SGDLS; CDR2 reads YYNGEE. The CDR3 reads CASSVPGVYGYTF. DNA for the CDR3: TGTGCCAGCAGCGTCCCGGGAGTTTATGGCTACACCTTC.

The chain links TRBV14 to TRBJ2-7, with TRBD1 matching over 10 bases. The germline V gene has CDR1 SGHDN and CDR2 FVKESK. V was clipped by 4 bases and J by 7 bases; unmatched bases: 13. The CDR3 length is 16 residues. The CDR3 here is CASSRLDRGPVGEQYF. In DNA, the CDR3 is TGTGCCAGCAGCCGCCTCGACAGGGGGCCAGTGGGTGAGCAGTACTTC.

V gene TRBV6-5 combines with J gene TRBJ2-4, with D possibly matching TRBD2 (5 bases). This CDR3 has 14 residues. With 7 bases removed from V and 9 bases from J, the gap between germline ends came to 19 bases. CDR1 is MNHEY and CDR2 is SVGAGI in the germline V gene. This chain's CDR3 is CASTAATGMGIQYF. The CDR3 DNA follows: TGTGCCAGCACCGCTGCCACGGGAATGGGCATTCAGTACTTC.

The chain couples TRBV13 to TRBJ2-7, with D possibly being TRBD1 (5 bases). Germline assignment: CDR1 PRHDT and CDR2 FYEKMQ (reference sequence). The CDR3 runs to 15 residues. The V gene lost 5 bases and the J gene lost 3 bases, with 17 bases spanning the gap. CDR3 amino acids: CASSPRGLGNYEQYF. CDR3 bases: TGTGCCAGCAGCCCAAGGGGTTTAGGGAACTACGAGCAGTACTTC.

The rearrangement links TRBV25-1 to TRBJ2-1, with 8 bases that match TRBD2. This CDR3 is built from 14 residues. Per germline, CDR1 MGHDK and CDR2 SYGVNS. Trimming cost V 5 bases and J 8 bases; bases outside gene matches: 8. CDR3 sequence (DNA): TGTGCCAGCAGTTACCGGGGGGGGCAACATGAGCAGTTCTTC. It yields the protein CASSYRGGQHEQFF.

Notes on this clone: Additional DNA sequences in this sample encode the identical CDR3. The chain combines TRBV30 with TRBJ2-5, with D perhaps TRBD2 (7 bases). The V and J ends lost 2 bases and 5 bases respectively, with 12 bases between them. This CDR3 has 13 residues. In germline, CDR1 is GTSNPN, CDR2 SVGIG (reference sequence). The CDR3 DNA is TGTGCCTGGAGTACGGGGGGCGCTGAGACCCAGTACTTC. This sequence encodes CAWSTGGAETQYF.

V usage is TRBV7-2 and J usage is TRBJ2-5; D possibly corresponds to TRBD2 (5 bases). CDR3 size: 15 residues. Germline V CDR1 and CDR2: SGHTA, FQGNSA. V shed 1 base and J shed 4 bases, with 13 bases lying between them. CDR3 protein: CASSLGLAGGETQYF. CDR3 DNA: TGTGCCAGCAGCTTAGGGTTGGCGGGTGGAGAGACCCAGTACTTC.

V usage is TRBV18 and J usage is TRBJ1-3; 7 nucleotides agree with TRBD1. V trimming: 2 bases; J trimming: 0 bases; junction bases outside the gene matches: 1. This CDR3 spans 15 amino acids. Germline V gene lookup returns CDR1 KGHSH and CDR2 LQKENI. The CDR3 nucleotides are TGTGCCAGCTCACCAGGACAGGTCTCTGGAAACACCATATATTTT. Its protein is CASSPGQVSGNTIYF.

The chain has TRBV7-2 and TRBJ1-5; D is unclear. The CDR3 extends over 15 amino acids. The V gene lost 1 base and the J gene lost 1 base, with 8 bases spanning the gap. Germline CDR1 is SGHTA and CDR2 is FQGNSA. CDR3 sequence reads: CASSLGSRSNQPQHF. The CDR3 DNA reads as TGTGCCAGCAGCTTAGGAAGCAGGAGCAATCAGCCCCAGCATTTT.

This sequence joins TRBV9 and TRBJ2-5; TRBD2 matches at 11 bases. This CDR3 has 19 residues. J was trimmed by 5 bases and V by 0 bases; bases with no gene match: 15. CDR1 and CDR2 from the germline V gene are SGDLS and YYNGEE. CDR3 nucleotide sequence: TGTGCCAGCAGCGTAGCCCTGTCTCCTTCTAGCGGGGGGCGGGAGACCCAGTACTTC. Its protein product is CASSVALSPSSGGRETQYF.

V gene TRBV11-1 combines with J gene TRBJ2-2; TRBD1 matches 10 bases. Trimming took 5 bases from V and 7 from J; bases not matched to a gene: 7. The CDR3 is 15 residues long. Germline assignment: CDR1 SGHAT and CDR2 FQDESV (reference sequence). In DNA form, the CDR3 reads TGTGCCAGCAGCCAGGGACAGGGGACGGTCGGGGAGCTGTTTTTT. This encodes CASSQGQGTVGELFF. Complete variable domain (other parts from reference TRBV11-1 and TRBJ2-2): EAEVAQSPRYKITEKSQAVAFWCDPISGHATLYWYRQILGQGPELLVQFQDESVVDDSQLPKDRFSAERLKGVDSTLKIQPAELGDSAMYLCASSQGQGTVGELFFGEGSRLTVL.

The rearrangement joins TRBV10-2 to TRBJ1-6, with a tentative D call TRBD1 (6 bases). The CDR3 length is 15 residues. V shed 8 bases and J shed 8 bases, with 19 bases lying between them. Germline values: CDR1 WSHSY, CDR2 SAAADI. DNA of the CDR3: TGCGCCAGCTTAAGGACCGCGGCAGGGGATTCACCCCTCCACTTT. It encodes CASLRTAAGDSPLHF.

This chain connects TRBV6-5 to TRBJ1-5; 7 positions match TRBD1. The CDR3 length is 13 residues. J was trimmed by 1 base and V by 6 bases; bases with no gene match: 0. CDR1 is MNHEY, CDR2 SVGAGI, per germline. The CDR3 loop reads CASRDRSNQPQHF. The DNA for the CDR3 is TGTGCCAGCAGGGACAGGAGCAATCAGCCCCAGCATTTT.

The chain recombines TRBV11-2 with TRBJ2-1; possibly TRBD1 for D (5 bases). The CDR3 has 13 residues. Per germline, CDR1 SGHAT and CDR2 FQNNGV. Trimming removed 8 bases from V and 6 bases from J, with 14 bases in between. The CDR3 DNA is TGTGCCAGCTCCCCAGGGTCGGTCAATGAGCAGTTCTTC. This encodes CASSPGSVNEQFF.

V and J are TRBV2 and TRBJ2-2; TRBD1 is a possible D gene (6 bases). V shed 6 bases and J shed 1 base, with 9 bases lying between them. The CDR3 is 14 amino acids. Germline V lookup: CDR1 SNHLY, CDR2 FYNNEI. CDR3 loop: CASRRDMNTGELFF. For the CDR3, the DNA is TGTGCCAGCAGGAGGGACATGAACACCGGGGAGCTGTTTTTT.

This chain links TRBV27 with TRBJ1-1, with 8 bases matching TRBD1. V was pared by 5 bases and J by 4 bases, with 9 bases of the junction left unmatched. The CDR3 runs to 15 residues. CDR1 is MNHEY, CDR2 SMNVEV, per germline (reference sequence). The CDR3 here is CASSHQGAPSTEAFF. CDR3 DNA: TGTGCCAGCAGTCATCAGGGGGCGCCGAGCACTGAAGCTTTCTTT.

The chain combines TRBV5-1 with TRBJ2-3; 7 positions match TRBD2. The CDR3 has 16 residues. The germline CDR1 and CDR2 sequences are SGHRS and YFSETQ. Trimming cost V 5 bases and J 0 bases; bases outside gene matches: 9. CDR3 bases: TGCGCCAGCAGGTCGGGGCTAGCGGATAGCACAGATACGCAGTATTTT. As protein: CASRSGLADSTDTQYF.